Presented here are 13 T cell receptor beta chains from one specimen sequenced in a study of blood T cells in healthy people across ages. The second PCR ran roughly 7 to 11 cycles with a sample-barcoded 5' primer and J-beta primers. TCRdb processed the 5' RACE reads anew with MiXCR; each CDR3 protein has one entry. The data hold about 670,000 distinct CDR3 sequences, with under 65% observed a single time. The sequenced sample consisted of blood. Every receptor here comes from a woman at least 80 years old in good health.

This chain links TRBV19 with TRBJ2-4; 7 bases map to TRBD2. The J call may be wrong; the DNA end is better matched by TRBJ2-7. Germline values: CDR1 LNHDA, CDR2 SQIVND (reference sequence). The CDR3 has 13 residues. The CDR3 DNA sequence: TGTGCCAGTAGTAACGGACTAGACGGCGAGCAGTACTTC. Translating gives CASSNGLDGEQYF.

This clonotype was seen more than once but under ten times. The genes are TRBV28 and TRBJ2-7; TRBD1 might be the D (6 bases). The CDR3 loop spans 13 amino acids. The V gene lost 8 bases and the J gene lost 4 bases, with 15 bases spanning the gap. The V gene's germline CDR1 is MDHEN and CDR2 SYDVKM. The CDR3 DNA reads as TGTGCCAGCGAGCCGGGACATAGTTACGAGCAGTACTTC. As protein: CASEPGHSYEQYF.

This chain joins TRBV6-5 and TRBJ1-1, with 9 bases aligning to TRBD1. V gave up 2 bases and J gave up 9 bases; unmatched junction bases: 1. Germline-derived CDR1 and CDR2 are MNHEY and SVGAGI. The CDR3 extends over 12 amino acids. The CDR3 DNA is TGTGCCAGCAGTTACGGGACAGGGAAAGCTTTCTTT. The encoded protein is CASSYGTGKAFF.

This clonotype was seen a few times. CDR3 residues: CASSVGGRGGNQPQHF. The CDR3, as DNA: TGTGCCAGCAGCGTCGGAGGGAGGGGCGGCAATCAGCCCCAGCATTTT. The chain couples TRBV28 to TRBJ1-5; TRBD1 is a possible D gene (5 bases). Trimming removed 6 bases from V and 2 bases from J, with 17 bases in between. The CDR3 is 16 residues long. Germline CDR1 reads MDHEN; CDR2 reads SYDVKM.

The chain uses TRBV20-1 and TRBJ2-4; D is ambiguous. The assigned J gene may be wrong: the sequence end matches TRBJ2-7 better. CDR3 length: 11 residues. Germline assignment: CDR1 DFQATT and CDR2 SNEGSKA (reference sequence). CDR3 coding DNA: TGCAGTGTCCCCCTCGGATACGAGCAGTACTTC. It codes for CSVPLGYEQYF.

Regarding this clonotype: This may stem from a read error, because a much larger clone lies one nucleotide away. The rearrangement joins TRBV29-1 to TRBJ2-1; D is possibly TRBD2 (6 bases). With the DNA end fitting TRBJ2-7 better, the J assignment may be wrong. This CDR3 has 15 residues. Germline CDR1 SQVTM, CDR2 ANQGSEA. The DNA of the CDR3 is TGCAGCGTTGGAAGGGGACTCGAAATTAACAATGAGCAGTACTTC. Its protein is CSVGRGLEINNEQYF.

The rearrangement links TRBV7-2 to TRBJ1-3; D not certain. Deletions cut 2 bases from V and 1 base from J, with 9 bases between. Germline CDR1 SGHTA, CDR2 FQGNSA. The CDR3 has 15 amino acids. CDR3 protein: CASSLFQSSGNTIYF. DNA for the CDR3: TGTGCCAGCAGCTTATTCCAGAGTTCTGGAAACACCATATATTTT.

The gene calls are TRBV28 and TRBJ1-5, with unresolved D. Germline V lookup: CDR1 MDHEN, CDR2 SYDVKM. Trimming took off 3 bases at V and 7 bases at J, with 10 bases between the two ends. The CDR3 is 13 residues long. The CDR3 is CASSFVHGQPQHF. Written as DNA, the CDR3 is TGTGCCAGCAGTTTCGTACACGGGCAGCCCCAGCATTTT.

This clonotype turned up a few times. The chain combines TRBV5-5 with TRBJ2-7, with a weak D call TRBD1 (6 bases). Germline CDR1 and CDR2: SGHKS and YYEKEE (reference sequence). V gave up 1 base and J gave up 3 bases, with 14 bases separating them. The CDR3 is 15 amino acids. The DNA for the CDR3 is TGTGCCAGCAGCTTGCACGCGGACAGATTCTACGAGCAGTACTTC. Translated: CASSLHADRFYEQYF.

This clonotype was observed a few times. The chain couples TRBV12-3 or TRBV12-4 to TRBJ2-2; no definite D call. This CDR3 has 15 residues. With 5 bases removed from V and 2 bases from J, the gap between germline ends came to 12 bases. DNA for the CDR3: TGTGCCAGCAGTGGGTATGCGAGTAACACCGGGGAGCTGTTTTTT. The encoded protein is CASSGYASNTGELFF.

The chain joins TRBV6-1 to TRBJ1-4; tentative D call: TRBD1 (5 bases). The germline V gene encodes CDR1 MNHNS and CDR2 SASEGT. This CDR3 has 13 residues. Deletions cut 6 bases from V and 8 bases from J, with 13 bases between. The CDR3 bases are TGTGCCAGCAGCCCCGGGACCCCCGAAAAACTGTTTTTT. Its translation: CASSPGTPEKLFF.

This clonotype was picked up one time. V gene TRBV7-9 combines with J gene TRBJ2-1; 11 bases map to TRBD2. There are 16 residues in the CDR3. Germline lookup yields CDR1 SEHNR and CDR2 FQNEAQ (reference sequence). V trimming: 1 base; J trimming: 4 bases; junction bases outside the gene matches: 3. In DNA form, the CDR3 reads TGTGCCAGCAGCTTAGAGGGGACTAGCGGTTACAATGAGCAGTTCTTC. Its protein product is CASSLEGTSGYNEQFF.

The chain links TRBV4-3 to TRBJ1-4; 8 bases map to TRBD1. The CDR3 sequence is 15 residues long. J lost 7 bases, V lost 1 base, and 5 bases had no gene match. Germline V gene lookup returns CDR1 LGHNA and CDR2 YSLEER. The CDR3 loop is CASSQAATGGEKLFF. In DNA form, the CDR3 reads TGCGCCAGCAGCCAAGCGGCTACAGGGGGTGAAAAACTGTTTTTT.